This is a list of T cell receptor beta chains from one sample in a study of cytomegalovirus exposure and HLA in healthy donors. The table came from immunoSEQ multiplex PCR; TCRdb's copy has only in-frame clones and leaves some out. The table includes 130,000 or so clones, roughly 79% detected once. The sequencing input was PBMCs. These receptors were obtained from a woman in her 40s in good health and CMV-seronegative. Each CDR3 is given with its conserved first and last residue. A D gene is named only where the DNA matches it firmly. Part of the rows lack a size; the others show once, few, many or a class for expanded clones.

v_call	clone_size	j_call	d_call	cdr3_nt	cdr3_aa
TRBV7-2	NA	TRBJ1-6	NA	TGTGCCAGCAGCTTAGTGGGCAGGTTTGATTCACCCCTCCACTTT	CASSLVGRFDSPLHF
TRBV5-1	NA	TRBJ2-1	NA	TGCGCCAGCAGCTTGGAAGGAGGAAGGTACAATGAGCAGTTCTTC	CASSLEGGRYNEQFF
TRBV30	NA	TRBJ1-4	TRBD1	TGTGCCTGGAGTGGGGGGACAGGGGAAGGAACTAATGAAAAACTGTTTTTT	CAWSGGTGEGTNEKLFF
TRBV29-1	NA	TRBJ1-1	TRBD1	TGCAGCGTGGGACAGATGAACACTGAAGCTTTCTTT	CSVGQMNTEAFF
TRBV4-1	NA	TRBJ2-1	NA	TGCGCCAGCAGCCCCCGGTGGTTAAGCTCCTACAATGAGCAGTTCTTC	CASSPRWLSSYNEQFF
TRBV14	few	TRBJ2-7	TRBD2	TGTGCCAGCAGCCCGAACTTGGGACTAGCGGGGGCCTACGAGCAGTACTTC	CASSPNLGLAGAYEQYF
TRBV29-1	NA	TRBJ2-6	NA	TGCAGCGTTGGACGGGCTGGGGCCAACGTCCTGACTTTC	CSVGRAGANVLTF
TRBV6-5	NA	TRBJ1-5	TRBD1	TGTGCCAGCAGTAAGGTACAGGGGGCACATCAGCCCCAGCATTTT	CASSKVQGAHQPQHF
TRBV4-3	NA	TRBJ2-1	NA	TGCGCCAGCAGCCAATTCTTCGCGGACTACAATGAGCAGTTCTTC	CASSQFFADYNEQFF
TRBV5-1	NA	TRBJ2-7	TRBD1	TGCGCCAGCAGCTTCATGGACAGGGGCGAGCAGTACTTC	CASSFMDRGEQYF
TRBV2	NA	TRBJ1-3	NA	TGTGCCAGCAGTGAACCAGGGTCTGAAGGAAACACCATATATTTT	CASSEPGSEGNTIYF
TRBV10-3	NA	TRBJ2-3	TRBD2	TGTGCCATTGGGGGGGAGGGCCTTGCAGATACGCAGTATTTT	CAIGGEGLADTQYF
TRBV7-2	NA	TRBJ1-2	NA	TGTGCCAGCAGCTTAGCCACAGCATGGACGGAGGGAGGCTACACCTTC	CASSLATAWTEGGYTF
TRBV7-2	NA	TRBJ1-5	TRBD1	TGTGCCAGCAGCCGACCCGGGACAGGGGCGATTAATAGCAATCAGCCCCAGCATTTT	CASSRPGTGAINSNQPQHF
TRBV5-1	NA	TRBJ1-1	TRBD1	TGCGCCAGCAGCTTAGGGACAGGGGGCGCCGCGTATGAAGCTTTCTTT	CASSLGTGGAAYEAFF
TRBV6-1	NA	TRBJ1-4	NA	TGTGCCAGCGGATATAGCTTTGCAACTAATGAAAAACTGTTTTTT	CASGYSFATNEKLFF
TRBV4-2	NA	TRBJ2-3	TRBD2	TGTGCCAGCGGGGAGGGCGGGATTCTGACAGATACGCAGTATTTT	CASGEGGILTDTQYF
TRBV10-3	NA	TRBJ2-1	TRBD1	TGTGCCACTGGACAGGGCCTAGACAATGAGCAGTTCTTC	CATGQGLDNEQFF
TRBV29-1	NA	TRBJ1-4	TRBD1	TGCAGCGTTGAGTCTTCAGGGGGTGAAAAACTGTTTTTT	CSVESSGGEKLFF
TRBV4-3	once	TRBJ2-7	NA	TGCGCCAGCAGCCAAGAATCTAAGTCTTACGAGCAGTACTTC	CASSQESKSYEQYF
TRBV10-2	few	TRBJ2-7	TRBD2	TGCGCCAGCACTAGCGGTACCACCTACGAGCAGTACTTC	CASTSGTTYEQYF
TRBV28	NA	TRBJ2-7	NA	TGTGCCAGCAGTGGGGCAGGACCTGTCGAGCAGTACTTC	CASSGAGPVEQYF
TRBV6-5	NA	TRBJ2-3	NA	TGTGCCAGCAGTTACTCGAGTAGCACAGATACGCAGTATTTT	CASSYSSSTDTQYF
TRBV2	NA	TRBJ2-7	TRBD2	TGTGCCAGCAGTGCGGGACTAGCGGGAGAAGGGTACGAGCAGTACTTC	CASSAGLAGEGYEQYF
TRBV21-1	NA	TRBJ2-7	NA	TGTGCCAGCAGCCAAAGAGGACTAGCGGGAGAGTACGAGCAGTACTTC	CASSQRGLAGEYEQYF
TRBV2	NA	TRBJ2-1	TRBD1	TGTGCCAGCAGTGAACGACAGGGGGTGATCAATGAGCAGTTCTTC	CASSERQGVINEQFF
TRBV6-1	NA	TRBJ1-6	NA	TGTGCCAGCGACCAGACAGCTTATAATTCACCCCTCCACTTT	CASDQTAYNSPLHF
TRBV7-6	NA	TRBJ2-5	NA	TGTGCCAGCAGCTTAGAGGGTCAGGACTTGGCGACCCAGTACTTC	CASSLEGQDLATQYF
TRBV19	NA	TRBJ2-7	NA	TGTGCCAGTAGGAACTCCTACTCCTACGAGCAGTACTTC	CASRNSYSYEQYF
TRBV11-3	NA	TRBJ1-1	TRBD1	TGTGCCAGCAGCACGGGACAGGGAGGTACCACTGAAGCTTTCTTT	CASSTGQGGTTEAFF
TRBV4-2	NA	TRBJ2-7	NA	TGTGCCAGCAGCCAAGGGACTGCCTCCTACGAGCAGTACTTC	CASSQGTASYEQYF
TRBV5-1	NA	TRBJ1-1	TRBD1	TGCGCCAGCAGGTCGAACAGGGGGGTAGGCAACACTGAAGCTTTCTTT	CASRSNRGVGNTEAFF
TRBV7-9	NA	TRBJ2-1	NA	TGTGCCAGCACTCAGACGAGCGGTCAACGTGGGGAGCAGTTCTTC	CASTQTSGQRGEQFF